Described below is a single TCR beta chain sequence and its context. Per the original data handling: Quantification of nucleated cells was approximated via reference gene primer amplification. The protocol was immunoSEQ multiplex PCR, while the TCRdb copy is restricted to in-frame clones and leaves out a portion. Clone size and the V and J calls come from that table; the DNA yielded D and trimming. There are about 200,000 clones in the sample; roughly 89% occur only once, and around 7% lies in the top ten. V lost 1 base to trimming and J lost 1 base; unmatched junction nucleotides: 3. The CDR3 length is 16 residues. CDR1 LGHDT and CDR2 YNNKEL come from the germline V gene (reference sequence). The data belong to a study of blood T cell repertoires in COVID-19. Study summary: In each case, the material was cDNA or gDNA derived from T cells, B-cell-depleted T cells, or PBMCs.

The sequence was collected from a middle-aged man with acute or convalescent COVID-19. This rearrangement joins TRBV3-1 (or the pseudogene TRBV3-2) to TRBJ2-3, with 9 nucleotides matching TRBD2. Sequenced input: peripheral blood. CDR3 nucleotide sequence: TGTGCCAGCAGCCAAGCTAGCGGGGAGGGCACAGATACGCAGTATTTT. Amino acids: CASSQASGEGTDTQYF.